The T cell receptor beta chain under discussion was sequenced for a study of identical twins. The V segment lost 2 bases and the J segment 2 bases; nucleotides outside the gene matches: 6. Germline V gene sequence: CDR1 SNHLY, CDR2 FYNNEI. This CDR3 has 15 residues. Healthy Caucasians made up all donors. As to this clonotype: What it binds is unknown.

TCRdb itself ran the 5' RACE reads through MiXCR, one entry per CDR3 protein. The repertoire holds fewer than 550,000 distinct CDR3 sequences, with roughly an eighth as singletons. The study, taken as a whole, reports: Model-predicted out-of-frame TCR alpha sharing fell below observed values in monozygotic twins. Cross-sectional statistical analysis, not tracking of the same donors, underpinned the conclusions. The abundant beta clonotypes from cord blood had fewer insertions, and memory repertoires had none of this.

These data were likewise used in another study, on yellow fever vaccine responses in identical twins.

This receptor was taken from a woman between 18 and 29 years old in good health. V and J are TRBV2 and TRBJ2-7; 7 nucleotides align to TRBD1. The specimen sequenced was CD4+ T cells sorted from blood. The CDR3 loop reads CASSETGVRTYEQYF. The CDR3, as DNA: TGTGCCAGCAGTGAAACAGGGGTCCGTACCTACGAGCAGTACTTC.